What follows is one T cell receptor beta chain and its context. What it recognizes is unknown. This sample was included in a study of cytomegalovirus exposure and HLA in healthy donors. Study-wide points: Cytomegalovirus status was reportedly diagnosed by the classifier with high specificity and sensitivity. Based on reports, TCR beta sequences accurately predicted HLA-A and HLA-B alleles for most subjects.

The PCR used 60 Vbeta and 13 Jbeta primers. Profiling relied on immunoSEQ multiplex PCR, and the TCRdb table lists in-frame clones only, not all of them. The table records about 120,000 clones, roughly 80% of them present only once. The sequenced material came from PBMCs. The TCR originated in a woman between 40 and 55 years old in good health and CMV-seronegative.

CDR3 region: CASSEGYETQYF. CDR3 nucleotides: TGTGCCAGCAGTGAGGGCTATGAGACCCAGTACTTC. The rearrangement links TRBV7-2 to TRBJ2-5; TRBD2 might be the D (5 bases). The CDR3 sequence is 12 residues long. V lost 6 bases, J lost 5 bases, and 10 bases lay in between. CDR1 and CDR2 (germline): SGHTA, FQGNSA.